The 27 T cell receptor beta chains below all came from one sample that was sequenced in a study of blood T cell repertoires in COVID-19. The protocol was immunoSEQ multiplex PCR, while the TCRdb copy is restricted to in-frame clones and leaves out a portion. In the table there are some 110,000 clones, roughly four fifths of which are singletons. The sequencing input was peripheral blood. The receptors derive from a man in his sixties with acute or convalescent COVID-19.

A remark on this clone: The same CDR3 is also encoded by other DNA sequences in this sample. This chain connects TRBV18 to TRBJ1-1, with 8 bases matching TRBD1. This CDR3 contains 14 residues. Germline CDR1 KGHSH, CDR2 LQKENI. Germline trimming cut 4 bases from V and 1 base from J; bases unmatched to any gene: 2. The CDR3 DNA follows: TGTGCCAGCTCACGTGGACAGGGGAACACTGAAGCTTTCTTT. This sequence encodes CASSRGQGNTEAFF.

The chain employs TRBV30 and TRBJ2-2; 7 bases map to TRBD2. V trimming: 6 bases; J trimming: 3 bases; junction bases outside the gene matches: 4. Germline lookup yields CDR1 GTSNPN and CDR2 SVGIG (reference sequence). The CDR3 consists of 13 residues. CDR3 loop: CACPSGYTGELFF. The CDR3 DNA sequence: TGTGCCTGCCCTAGCGGATACACCGGGGAGCTGTTTTTT. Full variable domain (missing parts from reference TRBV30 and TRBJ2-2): SQTIHQWPATLVQPVGSPLSLECTVEGTSNPNLYWYRQAAGRGLQLLFYSVGIGQISSEVPQNLSASRPQDRQFILSSKKLLLSDSGFYLCACPSGYTGELFFGEGSRLTVL.

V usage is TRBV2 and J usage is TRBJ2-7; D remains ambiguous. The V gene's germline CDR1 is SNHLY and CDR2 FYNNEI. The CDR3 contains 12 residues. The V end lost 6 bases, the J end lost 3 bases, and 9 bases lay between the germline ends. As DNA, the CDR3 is TGTGCCAGCAGGATATTCAGCTACGAGCAGTACTTC. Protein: CASRIFSYEQYF.

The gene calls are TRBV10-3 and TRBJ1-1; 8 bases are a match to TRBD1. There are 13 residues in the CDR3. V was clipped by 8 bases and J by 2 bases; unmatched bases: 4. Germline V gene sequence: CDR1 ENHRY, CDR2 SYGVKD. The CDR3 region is CAIYSGGNTEAFF. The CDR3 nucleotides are TGTGCCATCTATTCAGGGGGCAACACTGAAGCTTTCTTT.

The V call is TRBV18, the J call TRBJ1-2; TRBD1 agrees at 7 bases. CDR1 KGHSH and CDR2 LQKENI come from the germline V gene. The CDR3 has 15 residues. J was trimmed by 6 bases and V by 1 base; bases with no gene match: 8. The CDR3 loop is CASSPLQGGVDGYTF. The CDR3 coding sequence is TGTGCCAGCTCACCACTTCAGGGGGGTGTAGATGGCTACACCTTC.

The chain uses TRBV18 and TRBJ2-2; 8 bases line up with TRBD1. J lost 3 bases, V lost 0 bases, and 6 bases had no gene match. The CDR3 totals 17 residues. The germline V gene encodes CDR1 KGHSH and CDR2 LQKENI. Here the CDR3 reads CASSPPRTGSDTGELFF. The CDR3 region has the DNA TGTGCCAGCTCACCACCAAGGACAGGGTCGGACACCGGGGAGCTGTTTTTT. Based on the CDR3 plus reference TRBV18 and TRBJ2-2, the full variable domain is NAGVMQNPRHLVRRRGQEARLRCSPMKGHSHVYWYRQLPEEGLKFMVYLQKENIIDESGMPKERFSAEFPKEGPSILRIQQVVRGDSAAYFCASSPPRTGSDTGELFFGEGSRLTVL.

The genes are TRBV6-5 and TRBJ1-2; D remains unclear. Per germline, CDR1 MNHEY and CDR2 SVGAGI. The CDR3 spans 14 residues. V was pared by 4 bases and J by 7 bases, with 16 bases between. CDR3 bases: TGTGCCAGCAGTTTCTATGAGAGATCGGGTGGCTACACCTTC. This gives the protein CASSFYERSGGYTF.

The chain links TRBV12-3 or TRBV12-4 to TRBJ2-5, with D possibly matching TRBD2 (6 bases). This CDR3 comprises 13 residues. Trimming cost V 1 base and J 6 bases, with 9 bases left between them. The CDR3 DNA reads TGTGCCAGCAGTTTAGGGGGAGGAAAGACCCAGTACTTC. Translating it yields CASSLGGGKTQYF.

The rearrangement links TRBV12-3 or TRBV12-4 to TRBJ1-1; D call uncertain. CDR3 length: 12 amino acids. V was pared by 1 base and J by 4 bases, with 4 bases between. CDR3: CASSLGSTEAFF. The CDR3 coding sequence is TGTGCCAGCAGTTTAGGGAGCACTGAAGCTTTCTTT.

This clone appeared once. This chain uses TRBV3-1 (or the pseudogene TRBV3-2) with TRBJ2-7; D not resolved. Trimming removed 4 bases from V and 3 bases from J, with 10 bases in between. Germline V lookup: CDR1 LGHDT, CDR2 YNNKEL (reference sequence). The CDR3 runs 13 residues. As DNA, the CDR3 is TGTGCCAGCAGCCCCCCTTTCGGCTACGAGCAGTACTTC. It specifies CASSPPFGYEQYF.

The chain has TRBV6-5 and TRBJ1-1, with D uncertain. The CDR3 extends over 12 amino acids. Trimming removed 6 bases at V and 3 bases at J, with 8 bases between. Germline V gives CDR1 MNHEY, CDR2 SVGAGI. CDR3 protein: CASRKADTEAFF. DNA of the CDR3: TGTGCCAGCAGGAAAGCGGACACTGAAGCTTTCTTT.

This CDR3 reads CAKTGADEQYF. The CDR3 bases are TGTGCCAAGACAGGGGCGGACGAGCAGTACTTC. This chain joins TRBV2 and TRBJ2-7; TRBD1 aligns across 8 bases. In germline, CDR1 is SNHLY, CDR2 FYNNEI. J gave up 5 bases and V 10 bases, and 4 bases lay outside the gene matches. This CDR3 spans 11 amino acids.

The DNA of the CDR3 is TGTGCCTGGATACGGGACAGGGGTAATTCACCCCTCCACTTT. It translates to CAWIRDRGNSPLHF. J is TRBJ1-6 and V is TRBV30; TRBD1 matches 10 bases. CDR3 size: 14 residues. Germline V gene data show CDR1 as GTSNPN and CDR2 as SVGIG (reference sequence). Trimming took 4 bases from V and 6 from J; bases not matched to a gene: 3.

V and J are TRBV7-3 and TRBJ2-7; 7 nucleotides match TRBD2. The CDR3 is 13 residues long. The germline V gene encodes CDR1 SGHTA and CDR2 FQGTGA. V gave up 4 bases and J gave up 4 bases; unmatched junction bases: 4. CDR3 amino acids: CASSSAGIYEQYF. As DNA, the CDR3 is TGTGCCAGCAGCTCAGCGGGGATATACGAGCAGTACTTC.

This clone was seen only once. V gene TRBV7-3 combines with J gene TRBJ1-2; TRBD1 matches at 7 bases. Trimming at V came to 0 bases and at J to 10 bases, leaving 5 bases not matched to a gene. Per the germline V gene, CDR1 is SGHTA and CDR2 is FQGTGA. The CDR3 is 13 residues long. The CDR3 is CASSLTNRGDYTF. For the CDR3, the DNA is TGTGCCAGCAGCTTAACGAACAGGGGTGACTACACCTTC.

CDR3 in amino acids: CASISTTSVAEQFF. CDR3 coding DNA: TGTGCCAGCATCTCCACGACTAGTGTGGCTGAGCAGTTCTTC. The V call is TRBV11-3, the J call TRBJ2-1, with D maybe TRBD2 (6 bases). This CDR3 comprises 14 residues. CDR1 is SGHNT and CDR2 is YENEEA in the germline V gene. V was trimmed by 7 bases and J by 9 bases, leaving 19 bases between them.

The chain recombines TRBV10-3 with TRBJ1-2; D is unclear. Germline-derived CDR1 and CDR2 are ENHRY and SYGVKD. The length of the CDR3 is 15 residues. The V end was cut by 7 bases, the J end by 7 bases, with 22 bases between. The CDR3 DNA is TGTGCCATCACCCCCGGGAGGGAAGCGCTAGGTGGCTACACCTTC. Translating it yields CAITPGREALGGYTF.

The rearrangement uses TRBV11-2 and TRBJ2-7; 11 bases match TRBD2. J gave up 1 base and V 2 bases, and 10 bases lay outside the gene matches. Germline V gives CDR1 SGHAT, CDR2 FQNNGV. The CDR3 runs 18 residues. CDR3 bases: TGTGCCAGCAGCTTAATTACTAGCGGGAGCCCCTTATCCTACGAGCAGTACTTC. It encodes CASSLITSGSPLSYEQYF.

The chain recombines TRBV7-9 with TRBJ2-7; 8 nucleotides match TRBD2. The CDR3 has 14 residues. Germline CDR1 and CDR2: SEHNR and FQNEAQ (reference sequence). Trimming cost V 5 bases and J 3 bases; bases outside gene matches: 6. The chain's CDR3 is CASSPSGTSYEQYF. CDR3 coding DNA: TGTGCCAGCAGCCCCTCCGGGACTAGCTACGAGCAGTACTTC.

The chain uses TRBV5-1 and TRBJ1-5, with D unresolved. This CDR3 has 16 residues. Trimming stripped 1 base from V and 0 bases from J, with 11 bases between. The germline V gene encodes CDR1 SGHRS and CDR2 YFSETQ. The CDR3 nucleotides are TGCGCCAGCAGCTTGCTGAGACATTGTAGCAATCAGCCCCAGCATTTT. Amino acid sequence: CASSLLRHCSNQPQHF.

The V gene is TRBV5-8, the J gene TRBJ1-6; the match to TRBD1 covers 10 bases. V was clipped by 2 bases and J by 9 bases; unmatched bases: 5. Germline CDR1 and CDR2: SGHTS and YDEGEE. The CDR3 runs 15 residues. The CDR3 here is CASSFRTGGISPLHF. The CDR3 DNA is TGTGCCAGCAGCTTTCGGACAGGGGGAATTTCACCCCTCCACTTT.

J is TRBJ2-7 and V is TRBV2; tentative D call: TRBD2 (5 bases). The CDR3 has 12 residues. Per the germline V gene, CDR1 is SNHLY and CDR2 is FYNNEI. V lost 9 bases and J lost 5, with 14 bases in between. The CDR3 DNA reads TGTGCCAGTAGAGCCCCGAGGGACGAGCAGTACTTC. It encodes CASRAPRDEQYF.

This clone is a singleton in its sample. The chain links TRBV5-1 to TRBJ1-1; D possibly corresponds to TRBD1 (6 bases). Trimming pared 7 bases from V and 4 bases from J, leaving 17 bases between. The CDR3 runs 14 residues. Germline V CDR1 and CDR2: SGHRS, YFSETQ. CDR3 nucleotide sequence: TGCGCCAGCGTCCCCGGAGGGGGGGGCACTGAAGCTTTCTTT. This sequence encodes CASVPGGGGTEAFF.

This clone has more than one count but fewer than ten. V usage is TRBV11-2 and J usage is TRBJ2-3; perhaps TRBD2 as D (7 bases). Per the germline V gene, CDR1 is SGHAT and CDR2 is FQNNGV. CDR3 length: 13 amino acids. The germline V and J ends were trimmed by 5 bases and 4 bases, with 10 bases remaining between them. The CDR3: CASSEGGADTQYF. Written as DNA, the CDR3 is TGTGCCAGCAGCGAAGGGGGGGCAGATACGCAGTATTTT.

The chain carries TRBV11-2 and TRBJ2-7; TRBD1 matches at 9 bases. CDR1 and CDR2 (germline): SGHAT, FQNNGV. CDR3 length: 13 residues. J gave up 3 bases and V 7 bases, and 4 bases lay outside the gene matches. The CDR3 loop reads CASKPGQGYEQYF. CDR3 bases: TGTGCCAGCAAGCCGGGACAGGGCTACGAGCAGTACTTC.

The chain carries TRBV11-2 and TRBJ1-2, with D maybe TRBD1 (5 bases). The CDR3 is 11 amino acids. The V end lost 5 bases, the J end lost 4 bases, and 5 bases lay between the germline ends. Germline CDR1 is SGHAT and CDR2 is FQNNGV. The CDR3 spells CASSDSYGYTF. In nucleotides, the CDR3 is TGTGCCAGCAGCGACAGCTATGGCTACACCTTC.

CDR3: CASSTRGREKLFF. CDR3 DNA: TGTGCCAGCAGCACCAGGGGGCGAGAAAAACTGTTTTTT. The V call is TRBV7-9, the J call TRBJ1-4; 8 bases are shared with TRBD1. The J segment lost 8 bases and the V segment lost 5 bases, leaving 4 bases of the junction unmatched. The CDR3 totals 13 residues. Germline CDR1 SEHNR, CDR2 FQNEAQ (reference sequence).